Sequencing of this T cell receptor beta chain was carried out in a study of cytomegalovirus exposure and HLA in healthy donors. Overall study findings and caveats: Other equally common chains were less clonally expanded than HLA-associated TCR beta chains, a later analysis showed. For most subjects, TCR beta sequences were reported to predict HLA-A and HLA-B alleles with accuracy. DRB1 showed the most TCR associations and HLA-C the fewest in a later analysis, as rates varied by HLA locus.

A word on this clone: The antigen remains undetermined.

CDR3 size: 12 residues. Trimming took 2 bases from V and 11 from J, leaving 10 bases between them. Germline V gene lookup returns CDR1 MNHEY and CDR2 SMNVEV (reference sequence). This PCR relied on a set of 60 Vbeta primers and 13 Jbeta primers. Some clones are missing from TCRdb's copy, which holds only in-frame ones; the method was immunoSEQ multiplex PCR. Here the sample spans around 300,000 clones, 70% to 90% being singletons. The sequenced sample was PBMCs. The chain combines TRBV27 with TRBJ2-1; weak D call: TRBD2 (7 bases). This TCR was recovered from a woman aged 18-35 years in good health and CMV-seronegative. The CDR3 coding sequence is TGTGCCAGCAGTTTAGAGGGGGGGAAGCAGTTCTTC. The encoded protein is CASSLEGGKQFF.